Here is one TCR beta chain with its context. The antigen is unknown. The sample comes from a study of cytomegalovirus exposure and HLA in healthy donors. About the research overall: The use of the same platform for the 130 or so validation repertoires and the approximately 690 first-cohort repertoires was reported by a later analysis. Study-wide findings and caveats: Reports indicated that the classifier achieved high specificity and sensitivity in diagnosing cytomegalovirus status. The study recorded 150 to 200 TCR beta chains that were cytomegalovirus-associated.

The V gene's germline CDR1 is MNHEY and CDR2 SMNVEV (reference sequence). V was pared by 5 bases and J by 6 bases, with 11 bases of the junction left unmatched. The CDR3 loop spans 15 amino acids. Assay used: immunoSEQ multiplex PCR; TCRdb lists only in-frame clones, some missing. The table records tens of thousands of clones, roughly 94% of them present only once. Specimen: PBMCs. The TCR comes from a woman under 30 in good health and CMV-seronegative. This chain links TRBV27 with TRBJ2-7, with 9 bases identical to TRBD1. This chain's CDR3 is CASSESGTGRLEQYF. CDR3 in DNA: TGTGCCAGCAGTGAATCCGGGACAGGGAGACTCGAGCAGTACTTC.